Listed here are 9 T cell receptor beta chains from one sample, sequenced in a study of blood T cell repertoires in COVID-19. The data were produced by immunoSEQ multiplex PCR, yet TCRdb's version contains in-frame clones alone and is incomplete. The sample holds about 230,000 clones, 86% seen once. The sequencing sample was made of PBMCs or T cells enriched from blood (not recorded which). The receptor source for this set is a woman in her fifties or sixties in a cohort exposed to, infected with or recovered from COVID-19 (not recorded which).

V gene TRBV9 combines with J gene TRBJ2-5; tentative D call: TRBD1 (5 bases). Trimming removed 0 bases at V and 4 bases at J, with 16 bases between. The CDR3 extends over 16 amino acids. CDR1 and CDR2 from the germline V gene are SGDLS and YYNGEE. The CDR3 DNA reads TGTGCCAGCAGCGTAGGTTCCGTGGGGCCTTTAGAGACCCAGTACTTC. This encodes CASSVGSVGPLETQYF.

The chain couples TRBV14 to TRBJ2-6; a weak D match, TRBD2 (5 bases). From germline, CDR1 is SGHDN and CDR2 FVKESK. The V and J ends lost 1 base and 2 bases respectively, with 15 bases between them. The CDR3 sequence is 18 residues long. The CDR3 loop reads CASSQGAFWETGANVLTF. The CDR3 coding sequence is TGTGCCAGCAGCCAAGGAGCTTTCTGGGAGACTGGGGCCAACGTCCTGACTTTC.

The chain joins TRBV29-1 to TRBJ2-6; the D gene is possibly TRBD2 (6 bases). Germline assignment: CDR1 SQVTM and CDR2 ANQGSEA. The CDR3 is 15 amino acids. The V and J ends lost 5 bases and 4 bases respectively, with 15 bases between them. The DNA of the CDR3 is TGCAGCGTTCTTGGTTCGGGGGTAGGGGCCAACGTCCTGACTTTC. Its translation: CSVLGSGVGANVLTF.

The V call is TRBV5-1, the J call TRBJ1-3, with D tentatively TRBD1 (6 bases). The germline gives CDR1 SGHRS, CDR2 YFSETQ. V lost 0 bases to trimming and J lost 0 bases, with 10 bases between them. The CDR3 loop spans 16 amino acids. The CDR3 DNA reads as TGCGCCAGCAGCTTGGGTACAGGGACCTCTGGAAACACCATATATTTT. Its translation is CASSLGTGTSGNTIYF. Complete variable domain (other parts from reference TRBV5-1 and TRBJ1-3): KAGVTQTPRYLIKTRGQQVTLSCSPISGHRSVSWYQQTPGQGLQFLFEYFSETQRNKGNFPGRFSGRQFSNSRSEMNVSTLELGDSALYLCASSLGTGTSGNTIYFGEGSWLTVV.

The V gene is TRBV15, the J gene TRBJ1-6, with 7 bases that match TRBD1. Germline CDR1 is LNHNV and CDR2 is YYDKDF (reference sequence). The ends lost 3 bases at V and 9 bases at J; junction bases unmatched: 2. The CDR3 covers 13 residues. The CDR3 loop reads CATSSDRVSPLHF. For the CDR3, the DNA is TGTGCCACCAGCAGTGACAGGGTTTCACCCCTCCACTTT.

The genes are TRBV5-1 and TRBJ2-1, with D perhaps TRBD2 (5 bases). The CDR3 totals 11 residues. Germline V gene lookup returns CDR1 SGHRS and CDR2 YFSETQ. V shed 5 bases and J shed 15 bases, with 15 bases lying between them. The CDR3 bases are TGCGCCAGCAGACTAGAGGCAATTCTGTTCTTC. Translation: CASRLEAILFF.

The V gene is TRBV5-1, the J gene TRBJ2-3; D may be TRBD2 (6 bases). The V end was cut by 2 bases, the J end by 6 bases, with 19 bases between. The CDR3 runs to 16 residues. Germline CDR1 reads SGHRS; CDR2 reads YFSETQ. In DNA form, the CDR3 reads TGCGCCAGCAGCTTCGGGCGGGACGGAGGATCCGATACGCAGTATTTT. This translates into CASSFGRDGGSDTQYF.

The chain carries TRBV4-1 and TRBJ2-7; 10 bases are a match to TRBD1. Trimming at V came to 1 base and at J to 2 bases, leaving 5 bases not matched to a gene. Germline V gene data show CDR1 as MGHRA and CDR2 as YSYEKL. This CDR3 spans 16 amino acids. CDR3 region: CASSQARGTGAYEQYF. CDR3 in DNA: TGCGCCAGCAGCCAAGCCCGGGGGACAGGGGCCTACGAGCAGTACTTC.

V and J are TRBV11-2 and TRBJ2-1, with 10 bases that match TRBD1. Trimming removed 4 bases from V and 9 bases from J; junction bases left unmatched: 12. Germline V CDR1 and CDR2: SGHAT, FQNNGV. This CDR3 region has 16 residues. The chain's CDR3 is CASSYDFRDRGFEQFF. The CDR3 nucleotides read TGTGCCAGCAGCTACGACTTCCGGGACAGGGGATTTGAGCAGTTCTTC.